These T cell receptor beta chains were read from a single sample in a study of beta chain features in type 1 diabetes. Sequencing used immunoSEQ multiplex PCR; TCRdb keeps in-frame clones, though not all of them. Among roughly 250,000 clones listed, over 8.5% were seen once. The sequenced material came from naive CD4+ T cells from blood. These receptors were obtained from a woman between 18 and 29 years old in good health. Each CDR3 is given without its conserved first and last residue. The order of the fields is V gene, J gene, CDR3 protein.

TRBV11-2,TRBJ1-4,ASSPSWTGARANEKLF
TRBV15,TRBJ1-4,ATSRYRARNEKLF
TRBV18,TRBJ1-1,ASSEAGNTEAF
TRBV7-9,TRBJ2-5,ASSSTGLNRGTQY
TRBV4-1,TRBJ2-6,ASSQRGTGANVLT
TRBV5-1,TRBJ2-1,ASSTGLAGTYEQF
TRBV11-2,TRBJ2-7,ASSLDTGGYEQY
TRBV19,TRBJ1-2,ASSSASRTPYGYT
TRBV5-4,TRBJ1-4,ASSLGRTGDEKLF
TRBV9,TRBJ1-3,ASRLDDSGNTIY
TRBV14,TRBJ2-5,ASSGTGRQETQY
TRBV5-1,TRBJ2-7,ASSLVSSGRILYEQY
TRBV7-8,TRBJ2-7,ASSRSGAYEQY
TRBV11-2,TRBJ2-3,ASSSPGTRLDAQY
TRBV7-8,TRBJ1-3,ASSLARSGNTIY
TRBV6-1,TRBJ1-4,ASSEPTGGTGGEKLF
TRBV7-3,TRBJ1-1,ASSQGDSRLAEAF
TRBV25-1,TRBJ1-1,ASSEEPGSPEAF
TRBV4-1,TRBJ2-5,ASSPRDYPQETQY
TRBV7-2,NA,ASSRYSDTSYEQY
TRBV7-2,TRBJ2-7,ASSLGVSGDIYEQY
TRBV5-5,TRBJ2-7,ASSLSGTQGSYEQY
TRBV13,TRBJ2-7,ASSSLDRTYEQY
TRBV29-1,TRBJ1-2,SVAGQGANYGYT
TRBV7-9,TRBJ2-3,ASSARDYTDTQY
TRBV18,TRBJ2-3,ASSRLPSTDTQY
TRBV25-1,TRBJ1-1,ASRKSSGRSGTEAF
TRBV25-1,TRBJ1-5,ASSETGTNQPQH
TRBV28,TRBJ2-7,ASASGGGYEQY
TRBV10-3,TRBJ2-1,AIRLGTSNEQF
TRBV9,TRBJ2-1,ASSAGTSGRDRSYNEQF
TRBV4-1,TRBJ1-2,ASSLVPESGYT
TRBV5-1,TRBJ2-1,ASSSGTSGRGEQF
TRBV2,TRBJ2-7,ASSTGGQNYEQY
TRBV6-1,TRBJ2-7,ASRGTGGLYEQY
TRBV6-4,TRBJ2-1,ASSLLAGEGYEQF